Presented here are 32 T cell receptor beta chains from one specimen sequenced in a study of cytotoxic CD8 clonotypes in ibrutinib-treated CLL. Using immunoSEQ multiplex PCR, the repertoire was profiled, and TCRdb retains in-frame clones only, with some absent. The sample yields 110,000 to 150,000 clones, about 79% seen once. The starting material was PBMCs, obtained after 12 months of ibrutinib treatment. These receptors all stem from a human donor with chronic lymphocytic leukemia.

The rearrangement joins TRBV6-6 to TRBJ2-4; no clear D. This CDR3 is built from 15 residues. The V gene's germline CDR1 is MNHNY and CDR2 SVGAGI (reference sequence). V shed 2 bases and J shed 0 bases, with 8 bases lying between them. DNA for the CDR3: TGTGCCAGCAGTTACGAGAATTTAGCCAAAAACATTCAGTACTTC. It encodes CASSYENLAKNIQYF.

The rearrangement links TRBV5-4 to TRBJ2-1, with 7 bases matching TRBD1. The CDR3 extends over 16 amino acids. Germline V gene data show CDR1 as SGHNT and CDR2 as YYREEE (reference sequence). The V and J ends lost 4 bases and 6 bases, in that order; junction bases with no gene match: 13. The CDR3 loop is CASSQDLGTVGNEQFF. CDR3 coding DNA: TGTGCCAGCAGCCAAGATCTTGGGACAGTTGGCAATGAGCAGTTCTTC.

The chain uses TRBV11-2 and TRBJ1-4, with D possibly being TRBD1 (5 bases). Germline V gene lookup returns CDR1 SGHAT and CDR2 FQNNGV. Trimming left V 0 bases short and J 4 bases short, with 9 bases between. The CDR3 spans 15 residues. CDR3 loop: CASSLDGGHNEKLFF. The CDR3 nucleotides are TGTGCCAGCAGCTTAGATGGCGGACATAATGAAAAACTGTTTTTT.

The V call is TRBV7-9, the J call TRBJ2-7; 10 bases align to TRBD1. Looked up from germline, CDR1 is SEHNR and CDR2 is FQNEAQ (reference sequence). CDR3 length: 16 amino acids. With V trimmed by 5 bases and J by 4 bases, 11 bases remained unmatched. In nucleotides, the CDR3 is TGTGCCAGCAGCATGAAACCGGGACAGGGGATATACGAGCAGTACTTC. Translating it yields CASSMKPGQGIYEQYF.

CDR3 residues: CASSPGDEQFF. The CDR3 nucleotides are TGCGCCAGCAGCCCTGGAGACGAGCAGTTCTTC. This chain connects TRBV4-1 to TRBJ2-1; D not resolved. This CDR3 is built from 11 residues. Trimming removed 4 bases from V and 10 bases from J, with 8 bases in between. Germline V gene data show CDR1 as MGHRA and CDR2 as YSYEKL.

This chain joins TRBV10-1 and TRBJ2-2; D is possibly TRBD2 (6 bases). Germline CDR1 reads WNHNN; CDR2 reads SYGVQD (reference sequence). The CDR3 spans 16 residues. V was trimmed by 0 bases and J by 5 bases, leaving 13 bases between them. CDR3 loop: CASSESGREPTGELFF. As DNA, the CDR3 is TGCGCCAGCAGTGAGTCCGGGCGGGAACCAACCGGGGAGCTGTTTTTT.

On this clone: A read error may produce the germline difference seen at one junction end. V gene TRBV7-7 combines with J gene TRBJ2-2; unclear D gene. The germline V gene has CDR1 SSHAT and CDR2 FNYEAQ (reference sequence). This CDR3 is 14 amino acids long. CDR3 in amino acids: CASSLGTNTGELFF. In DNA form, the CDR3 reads TGTGCTAGCAGCTTGGGGACGAACACCGGGGAGCTGTTTTTT.

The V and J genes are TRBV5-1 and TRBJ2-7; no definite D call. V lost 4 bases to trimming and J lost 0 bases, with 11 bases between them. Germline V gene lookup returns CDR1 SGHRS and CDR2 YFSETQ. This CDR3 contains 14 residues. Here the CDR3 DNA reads TGCGCCAGCAGCCCGTCCGCGAGCTCCTACGAGCAGTACTTC. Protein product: CASSPSASSYEQYF. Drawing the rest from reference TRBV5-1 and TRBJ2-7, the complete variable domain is KAGVTQTPRYLIKTRGQQVTLSCSPISGHRSVSWYQQTPGQGLQFLFEYFSETQRNKGNFPGRFSGRQFSNSRSEMNVSTLELGDSALYLCASSPSASSYEQYFGPGTRLTVT.

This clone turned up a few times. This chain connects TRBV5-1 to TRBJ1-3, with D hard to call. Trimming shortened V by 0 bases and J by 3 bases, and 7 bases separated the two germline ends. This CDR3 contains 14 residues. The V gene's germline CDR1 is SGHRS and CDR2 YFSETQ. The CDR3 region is CASSLDSDGNTIYF. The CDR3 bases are TGCGCCAGCAGCTTGGACAGCGATGGAAACACCATATATTTT.

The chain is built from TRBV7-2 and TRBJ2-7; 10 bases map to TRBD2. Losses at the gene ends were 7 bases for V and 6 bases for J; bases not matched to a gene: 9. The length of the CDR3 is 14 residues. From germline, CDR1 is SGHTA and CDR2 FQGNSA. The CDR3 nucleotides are TGTGCCAGCATCCTAGCGGGAGAGTCTCGCGAGCAGTACTTC. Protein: CASILAGESREQYF.

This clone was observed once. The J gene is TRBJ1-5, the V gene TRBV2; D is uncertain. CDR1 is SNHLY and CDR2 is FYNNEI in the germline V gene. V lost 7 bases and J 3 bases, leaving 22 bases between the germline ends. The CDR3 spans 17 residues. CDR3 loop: CASKPLGRVSDNQPQHF. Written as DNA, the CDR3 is TGTGCCAGCAAACCATTGGGGAGGGTCAGTGACAATCAGCCCCAGCATTTT.

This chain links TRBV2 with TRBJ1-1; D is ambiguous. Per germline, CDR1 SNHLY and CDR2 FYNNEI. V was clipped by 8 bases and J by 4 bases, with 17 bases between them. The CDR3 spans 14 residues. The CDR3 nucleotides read TGTGCCAGCCGCCAGGCCCCAGATGGCACTGAAGCTTTCTTT. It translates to CASRQAPDGTEAFF.

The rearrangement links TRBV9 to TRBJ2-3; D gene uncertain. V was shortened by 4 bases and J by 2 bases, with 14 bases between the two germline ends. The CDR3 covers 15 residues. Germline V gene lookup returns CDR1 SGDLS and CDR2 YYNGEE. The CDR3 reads CASSPRGSDTDTQYF. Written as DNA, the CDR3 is TGTGCCAGCAGCCCCCGCGGCTCCGACACAGATACGCAGTATTTT.

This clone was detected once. The CDR3 coding sequence is TGTGCCAGCAGTGAAGGACAGGGGGCGCATAATGAGCAGTTCTTC. This gives the protein CASSEGQGAHNEQFF. V and J are TRBV6-1 and TRBJ2-1, with 10 bases identical to TRBD1. The CDR3 extends over 15 amino acids. J lost 7 bases, V lost 1 base, and 4 bases had no gene match. CDR1 MNHNS and CDR2 SASEGT come from the germline V gene.

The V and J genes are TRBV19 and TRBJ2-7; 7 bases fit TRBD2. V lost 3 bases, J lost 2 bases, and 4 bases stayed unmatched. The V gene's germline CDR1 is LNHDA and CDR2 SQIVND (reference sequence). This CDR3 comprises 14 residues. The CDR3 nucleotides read TGTGCCAGTAGTATTGGTCTAGCGGCCTACGAGCAGTACTTC. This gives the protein CASSIGLAAYEQYF.

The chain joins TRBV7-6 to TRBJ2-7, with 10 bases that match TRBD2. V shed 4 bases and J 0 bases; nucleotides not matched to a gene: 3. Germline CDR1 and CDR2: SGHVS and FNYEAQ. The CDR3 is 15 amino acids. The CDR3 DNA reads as TGTGCCAGCAGCTCGGCTAGCGGGAGCTCCTACGAGCAGTACTTC. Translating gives CASSSASGSSYEQYF. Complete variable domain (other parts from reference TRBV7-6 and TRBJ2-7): GAGVSQSPRYKVTKRGQDVALRCDPISGHVSLYWYRQALGQGPEFLTYFNYEAQQDKSGLPNDRFSAERPEGSISTLTIQRTEQRDSAMYRCASSSASGSSYEQYFGPGTRLTVT.

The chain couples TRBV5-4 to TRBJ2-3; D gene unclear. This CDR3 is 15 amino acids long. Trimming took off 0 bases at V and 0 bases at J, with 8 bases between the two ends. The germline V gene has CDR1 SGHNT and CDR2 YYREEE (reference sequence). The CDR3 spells CASSLALRSTDTQYF. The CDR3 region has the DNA TGTGCCAGCAGCTTGGCTTTGCGGAGCACAGATACGCAGTATTTT.

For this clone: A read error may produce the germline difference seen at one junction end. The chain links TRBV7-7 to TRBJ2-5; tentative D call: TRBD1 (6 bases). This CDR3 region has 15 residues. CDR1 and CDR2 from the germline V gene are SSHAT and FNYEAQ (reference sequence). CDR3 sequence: CASSSQGVHGETQYF. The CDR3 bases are TGTGCTAGCAGCTCACAGGGCGTTCATGGAGAGACCCAGTACTTC.

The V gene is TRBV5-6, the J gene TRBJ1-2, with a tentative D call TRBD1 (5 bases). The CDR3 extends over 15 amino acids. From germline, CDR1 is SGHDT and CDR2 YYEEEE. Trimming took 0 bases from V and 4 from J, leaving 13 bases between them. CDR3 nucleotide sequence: TGTGCCAGCAGCTTGGACTCAGGTGGGGGCTATGGCTACACCTTC. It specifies CASSLDSGGGYGYTF. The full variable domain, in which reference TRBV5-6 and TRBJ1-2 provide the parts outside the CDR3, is DAGVTQSPTHLIKTRGQQVTLRCSPKSGHDTVSWYQQALGQGPQFIFQYYEEEERQRGNFPDRFSGHQFPNYSSELNVNALLLGDSALYLCASSLDSGGGYGYTFGSGTRLTVV.

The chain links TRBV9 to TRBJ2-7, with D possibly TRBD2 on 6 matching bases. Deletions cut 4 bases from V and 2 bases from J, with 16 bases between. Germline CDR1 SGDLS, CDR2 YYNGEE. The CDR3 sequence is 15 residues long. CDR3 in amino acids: CASSFSPWGAYEQYF. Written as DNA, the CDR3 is TGTGCCAGCAGCTTCTCCCCCTGGGGGGCCTACGAGCAGTACTTC.

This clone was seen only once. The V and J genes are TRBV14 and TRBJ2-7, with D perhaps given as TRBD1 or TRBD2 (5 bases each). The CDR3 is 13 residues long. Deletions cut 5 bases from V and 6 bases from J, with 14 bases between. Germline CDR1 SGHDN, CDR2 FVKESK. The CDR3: CASSVPGSSEQYF. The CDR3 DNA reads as TGTGCCAGCAGCGTTCCAGGGAGCAGCGAGCAGTACTTC.

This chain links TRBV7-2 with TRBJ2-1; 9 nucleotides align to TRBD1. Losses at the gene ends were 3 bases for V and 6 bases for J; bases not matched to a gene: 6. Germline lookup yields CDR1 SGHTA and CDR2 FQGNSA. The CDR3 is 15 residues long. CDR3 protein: CASSFGTGRINEQFF. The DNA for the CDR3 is TGTGCCAGCAGCTTCGGGACAGGGAGGATCAATGAGCAGTTCTTC.

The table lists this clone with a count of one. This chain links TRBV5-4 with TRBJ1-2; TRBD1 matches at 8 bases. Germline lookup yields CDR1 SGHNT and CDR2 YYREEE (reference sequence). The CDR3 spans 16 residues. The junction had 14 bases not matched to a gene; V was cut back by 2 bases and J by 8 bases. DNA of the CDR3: TGTGCCAGCAGCTTCCCCTCCCCACAGGGGGTATTGGGCTACACCTTC. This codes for CASSFPSPQGVLGYTF.

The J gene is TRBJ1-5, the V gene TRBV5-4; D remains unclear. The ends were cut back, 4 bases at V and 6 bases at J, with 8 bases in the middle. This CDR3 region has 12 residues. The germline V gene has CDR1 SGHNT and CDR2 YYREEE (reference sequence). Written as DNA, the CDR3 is TGTGCCAGCAGCGAGATTGGTCAGCCCCAGCATTTT. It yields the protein CASSEIGQPQHF.

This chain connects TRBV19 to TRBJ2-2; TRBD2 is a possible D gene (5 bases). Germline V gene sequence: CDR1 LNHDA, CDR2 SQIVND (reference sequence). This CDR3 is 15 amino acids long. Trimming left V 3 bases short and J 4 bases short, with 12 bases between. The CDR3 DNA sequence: TGTGCCAGTAGTATCCCGGGGAAGGGCACCGGGGAGCTGTTTTTT. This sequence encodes CASSIPGKGTGELFF.

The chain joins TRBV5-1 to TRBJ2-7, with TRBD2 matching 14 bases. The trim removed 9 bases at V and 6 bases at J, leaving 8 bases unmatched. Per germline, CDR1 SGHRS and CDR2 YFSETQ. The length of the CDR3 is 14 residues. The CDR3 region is CATSGTSGSVEQYF. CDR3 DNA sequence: TGCGCCACCTCTGGGACTAGCGGGAGTGTCGAGCAGTACTTC.

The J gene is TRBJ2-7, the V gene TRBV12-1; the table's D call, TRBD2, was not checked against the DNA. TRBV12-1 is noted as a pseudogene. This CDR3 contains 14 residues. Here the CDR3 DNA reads TGTGCCAGCGGACGTACGGGAGGGGAAGGGGAGCAGTACTTC. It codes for CASGRTGGEGEQYF.

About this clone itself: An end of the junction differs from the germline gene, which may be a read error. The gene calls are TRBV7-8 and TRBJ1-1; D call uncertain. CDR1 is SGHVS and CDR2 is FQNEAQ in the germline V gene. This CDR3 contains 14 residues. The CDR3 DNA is TGTGCCAGCAGCATAGCCTCGTCAAACACTGAAGCTTTCTTT. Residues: CASSIASSNTEAFF.

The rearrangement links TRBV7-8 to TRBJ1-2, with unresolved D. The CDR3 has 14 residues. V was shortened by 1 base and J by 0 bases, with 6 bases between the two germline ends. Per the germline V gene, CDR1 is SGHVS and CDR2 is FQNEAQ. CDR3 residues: CASSLVISNYGYTF. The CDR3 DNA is TGTGCCAGCAGCTTAGTTATATCTAACTATGGCTACACCTTC.

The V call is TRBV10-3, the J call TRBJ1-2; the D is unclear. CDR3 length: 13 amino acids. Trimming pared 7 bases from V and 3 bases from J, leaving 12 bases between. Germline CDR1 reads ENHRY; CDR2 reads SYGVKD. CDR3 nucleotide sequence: TGTGCCATCACCCAGGCTGGGGACTATGGCTACACCTTC. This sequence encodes CAITQAGDYGYTF.

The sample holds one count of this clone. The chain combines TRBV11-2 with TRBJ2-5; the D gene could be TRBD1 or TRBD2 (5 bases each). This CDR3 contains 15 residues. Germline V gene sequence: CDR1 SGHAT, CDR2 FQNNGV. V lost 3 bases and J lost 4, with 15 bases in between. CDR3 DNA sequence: TGTGCCAGCAGCTTGACAGTCCTCGCGGGAGAGACCCAGTACTTC. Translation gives CASSLTVLAGETQYF. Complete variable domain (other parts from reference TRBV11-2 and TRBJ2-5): EAGVAQSPRYKIIEKRQSVAFWCNPISGHATLYWYQQILGQGPKLLIQFQNNGVVDDSQLPKDRFSAERLKGVDSTLKIQPAKLEDSAVYLCASSLTVLAGETQYFGPGTRLLVL.

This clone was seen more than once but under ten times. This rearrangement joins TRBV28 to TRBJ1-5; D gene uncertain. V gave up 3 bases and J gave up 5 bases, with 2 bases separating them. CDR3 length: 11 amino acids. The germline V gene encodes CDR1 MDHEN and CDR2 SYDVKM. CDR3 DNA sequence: TGTGCCAGCAGTTTCGATCAGCCCCAGCATTTT. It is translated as CASSFDQPQHF. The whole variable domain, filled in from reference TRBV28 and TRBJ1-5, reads DVKVTQSSRYLVKRTGEKVFLECVQDMDHENMFWYRQDPGLGLRLIYFSYDVKMKEKGDIPEGYSVSREKKERFSLILESASTNQTSMYLCASSFDQPQHFGDGTRLSIL.